This TCR beta chain was sequenced during a study of T cell responses to AZD1222 COVID-19 vaccine. Between the trimmed V and J ends, which lost 2 bases and 0 bases, there was a span of 7 bases. The CDR3 loop spans 14 amino acids. Germline V CDR1 and CDR2: KGHSH, LQKENI. The protocol was immunoSEQ multiplex PCR, while the TCRdb copy is restricted to in-frame clones and leaves out a portion. The sample shows some 130,000 clones, 80% to 95% of them seen only once. This sample comprised peripheral blood, obtained 28 days after the second AZD1222 dose. This sequence joins TRBV18 and TRBJ1-1, with no clear D. The clonotype comes from an adult who received the AZD1222 COVID-19 vaccine. CDR3 residues: CASSPADMNTEAFF. As DNA, the CDR3 is TGTGCCAGCTCACCAGCCGATATGAACACTGAAGCTTTCTTT.